This is a list of T cell receptor beta chains from one sample in a study of shared clonotypes between healthy human individuals. Sequencing was performed with immunoSEQ multiplex PCR; in TCRdb, only in-frame clones are kept and a portion is missing. The sample has around 550,000 clones, around 95% seen once. What was sequenced was naive CD8+ T cells sorted from blood. These receptors all come from a woman in her 30s in good health. The CDR3 runs from the conserved cysteine through the conserved F or W. D genes are given only for firm matches. Clone size, where shown, is once, few, many, or a class for clones that have expanded.

j_call v_call clone_size d_call cdr3_nt cdr3_aa
TRBJ2-7 TRBV2 - TRBD2 TGTGCCAGCTCCTTCGCTAGCGGCTACGAGCAGTACTTC CASSFASGYEQYF
TRBJ2-7 TRBV5-4 - TRBD2 TGTGCCAGCAGCTTGGGGGTAGCGGGAGGGCCGCGGTACGAGCAGTACTTC CASSLGVAGGPRYEQYF
TRBJ2-7 TRBV28 - - TGTGCCAGCAGGCTGGGGGGCTCCTACGAGCAGTACTTC CASRLGGSYEQYF
TRBJ2-3 TRBV25-1 - - TGTGCCAGCAGTGATTGGTCGGCCCGGACAGATACGCAGTATTTT CASSDWSARTDTQYF
TRBJ1-4 TRBV27 few - TGTGCCAGCAGTTTTGTGTCGTGGGAAAAACTGTTTTTT CASSFVSWEKLFF
TRBJ1-2 TRBV4-2 - - TGTGCCAGCAGCCAAGAATGGGGTCAGGGAATTGTTCGGGTGTATGGCTACACCTTC CASSQEWGQGIVRVYGYTF
TRBJ2-2 TRBV14 - - TGTGCCAGCAGCCAAGACTTTAACACCGGGGAGCTGTTTTTT CASSQDFNTGELFF
TRBJ2-7 TRBV7-9 - - TGTGCCAGCTCTGGTCGCGAGCAGTACTTC CASSGREQYF
TRBJ1-2 TRBV27 few - TGTGCCAGCAGTTTCACAGGGTCGTTTGGCTACACCTTC CASSFTGSFGYTF
TRBJ2-7 TRBV2 - TRBD1 TGTGCCAGCAGTGACCGGGACAGGACCTACGAGCAGTACTTC CASSDRDRTYEQYF
TRBJ1-2 TRBV27 - TRBD1 TGTGCCAGCAGTTTATCGTACAGGGGCCCCTACCTTGAGTATGGCTACACCTTC CASSLSYRGPYLEYGYTF
TRBJ2-3 TRBV10-1 - TRBD2 TGCGCCAGCAGTGACCTCACGACTAGCAGCACAGATACGCAGTATTTT CASSDLTTSSTDTQYF
TRBJ2-5 TRBV6-6 - - TGTGCCAGCAACAGGGTGTGGGGGAGGGGGGAGACCCAGTACTTC CASNRVWGRGETQYF
TRBJ1-1 TRBV5-4 - - TGTGCCAGCAGCTTTCAGGGCGGGTACACTGAAGCTTTCTTT CASSFQGGYTEAFF
TRBJ2-7 TRBV7-2 - TRBD1 TGTGCCAGCAGCTTCGACCGGGACAGGCGCTCCTACGAGCAGTACTTC CASSFDRDRRSYEQYF
TRBJ1-2 TRBV28 - TRBD1 TGTGCCAGCAGTCCTCGACCCTCAAGGGACAGAAACTATGGCTACACCTTC CASSPRPSRDRNYGYTF
TRBJ2-5 TRBV27 - TRBD2 TGTGCCAGCAGTCCCTCTTCTTCTAGCGGGCGTCAAGAGACCCAGTACTTC CASSPSSSSGRQETQYF
TRBJ2-7 TRBV7-8 - TRBD2 TGTGCCGTAGTAGCGGGCTCCTACGAGCAGTACTTC CAVVAGSYEQYF
TRBJ2-7 TRBV19 once - TGTGCCAGTAGTGCCTCAACTGGGGGCCCTTACGAGCAGTACTTC CASSASTGGPYEQYF
TRBJ2-3 TRBV2 - - TGTGCCAGCAGTGAAAAGCAGCGCCCATATACGCAGTATTTT CASSEKQRPYTQYF
TRBJ2-7 TRBV28 - TRBD2 TGTGCCAGCAGCTCAGCGGGGGATGGCGAGCAGTACTTC CASSSAGDGEQYF